The 31 T cell receptor beta chains below were found in one sample sequenced in a study of blood T cells in healthy people across ages. Through a sample-barcoded 5' primer and a J-beta primer mix, a second PCR was run for roughly 6 to 12 cycles. From the 5' RACE reads, TCRdb called clonotypes with MiXCR, one entry per CDR3 protein. Altogether over 1.5 million distinct CDR3 sequences are present, about 49% being singletons, with the ten largest covering less than 2.5%. Material: blood. All receptors derive from a middle-aged woman in good health.

This chain joins TRBV7-2 and TRBJ1-5; D ambiguous. There are 13 residues in the CDR3. Germline V gene sequence: CDR1 SGHTA, CDR2 FQGNSA. With 5 bases removed from V and 5 bases from J, the gap between germline ends came to 10 bases. The CDR3 region is CASSRFVDQPQHF. The CDR3 region has the DNA TGTGCCAGCAGCCGTTTTGTCGATCAGCCCCAGCATTTT.

The rearrangement joins TRBV5-1 to TRBJ1-1; D ambiguous. The CDR3 loop spans 15 amino acids. The germline V gene has CDR1 SGHRS and CDR2 YFSETQ. V lost 0 bases and J lost 6, with 15 bases in between. The CDR3 here is CASSLGRLAPPEAFF. CDR3 nucleotide sequence: TGCGCCAGCAGCTTGGGCCGGTTGGCTCCGCCTGAAGCTTTCTTT. The full variable domain, in which reference TRBV5-1 and TRBJ1-1 provide the parts outside the CDR3, is KAGVTQTPRYLIKTRGQQVTLSCSPISGHRSVSWYQQTPGQGLQFLFEYFSETQRNKGNFPGRFSGRQFSNSRSEMNVSTLELGDSALYLCASSLGRLAPPEAFFGQGTRLTVV.

The V and J genes are TRBV2 and TRBJ2-3; D is unresolved. The CDR3 covers 14 residues. Germline V gives CDR1 SNHLY, CDR2 FYNNEI. V lost 2 bases and J 3 bases, leaving 9 bases between the germline ends. The CDR3 protein is CASSERLGTDTQYF. The DNA for the CDR3 is TGTGCCAGCAGTGAAAGGCTCGGTACAGATACGCAGTATTTT. Full variable domain (remainder filled in from reference TRBV2 and TRBJ2-3): EPEVTQTPSHQVTQMGQEVILRCVPISNHLYFYWYRQILGQKVEFLVSFYNNEISEKSEIFDDQFSVERPDGSNFTLKIRSTKLEDSAMYFCASSERLGTDTQYFGPGTRLTVL.

The chain recombines TRBV6-2 or TRBV6-3 with TRBJ2-4, with D unclear. Deletions cut 2 bases from V and 8 bases from J, with 13 bases between. Germline-derived CDR1 and CDR2 are MNHEY and SVGEGT. This CDR3 region has 14 residues. CDR3 DNA: TGTGCCAGCAGTTACGGGTGGGTTAGCCACATTCAGTACTTC. Its translation is CASSYGWVSHIQYF.

The genes are TRBV28 and TRBJ1-6; D call uncertain. The CDR3 contains 12 residues. Trimming removed 8 bases at V and 7 bases at J, with 9 bases between. Per germline, CDR1 MDHEN and CDR2 SYDVKM. As DNA, the CDR3 is TGTGCCAGCGCGGACGGCAATTCACCCCTCCACTTT. Amino acids: CASADGNSPLHF.

The chain has TRBV20-1 and TRBJ1-2, with D tentatively TRBD1 (6 bases). The CDR3 is 12 residues long. Trimming pared 4 bases from V and 4 bases from J, leaving 10 bases between. CDR1 DFQATT and CDR2 SNEGSKA come from the germline V gene (reference sequence). Here the CDR3 reads CSAKGQGYGYTF. In nucleotides, the CDR3 is TGCAGTGCTAAGGGACAAGGCTATGGCTACACCTTC.

V usage is TRBV7-9 and J usage is TRBJ1-6; 9 bases are shared with TRBD1. CDR3 length: 16 amino acids. Germline loops: CDR1 SEHNR, CDR2 FQNEAQ (reference sequence). The V and J ends lost 5 bases and 1 base, in that order; junction bases with no gene match: 3. CDR3 bases: TGTGCCAGCAGCCTGGACAGGGGATCCTATAATTCACCCCTCCACTTT. It codes for CASSLDRGSYNSPLHF.

With regard to this clonotype: The conserved final phenylalanine or tryptophan is absent from the CDR3, which likely points to a read error. The chain carries TRBV28 and TRBJ1-2; D not resolved. The CDR3 extends over 15 amino acids. Looked up from germline, CDR1 is MDHEN and CDR2 is SYDVKM. The V end lost 6 bases, the J end lost 0 bases, and 14 bases lay between the germline ends. The CDR3 DNA reads as TGTGCCAGCAGCGAGCCACGGGCAGCTAACTATGGCTACACCATC. As protein: CASSEPRAANYGYTI.

The chain recombines TRBV27 with TRBJ1-4, with D possibly being TRBD1 (5 bases). Germline values: CDR1 MNHEY, CDR2 SMNVEV (reference sequence). The V end was cut by 6 bases, the J end by 8 bases, with 19 bases between. CDR3 size: 15 residues. In nucleotides, the CDR3 is TGTGCCAGCAGCCCAGGGACCCGAAGAGGGGAAAAACTGTTTTTT. Translating gives CASSPGTRRGEKLFF. The full variable domain, with the rest looked up from reference TRBV27 and TRBJ1-4, is EAQVTQNPRYLITVTGKKLTVTCSQNMNHEYMSWYRQDPGLGLRQIYYSMNVEVTDKGDVPEGYKVSRKEKRNFPLILESPSPNQTSLYFCASSPGTRRGEKLFFGSGTQLSVL.

CDR3 amino acids: CASSFWLSEAFF. The CDR3 DNA reads as TGTGCCAGCAGTTTTTGGTTATCTGAAGCTTTCTTT. The chain joins TRBV12-3 or TRBV12-4 to TRBJ1-1; unclear D gene. The CDR3 totals 12 residues. Deletions cut 3 bases from V and 6 bases from J, with 8 bases between.

The count of this clonotype is one. One end of the junction does not line up with germline, which may come from a read error. This chain uses TRBV7-2 with TRBJ2-3; D possibly corresponds to TRBD2 (5 bases). Germline V gives CDR1 SGHTA, CDR2 FQGNSA. The CDR3 is 14 amino acids. CDR3 protein: CASNLARSVDTQYF. In DNA, the CDR3 is TGTGCCAGCAACTTAGCGCGGAGTGTAGATACGCAGTATTTT.

V is TRBV20-1 and J is TRBJ2-7; 7 bases line up with TRBD1. CDR3 length: 15 residues. V lost 0 bases, J lost 3 bases, and 8 bases stayed unmatched. The germline CDR1 and CDR2 sequences are DFQATT and SNEGSKA (reference sequence). This chain's CDR3 is CSARDLRQGHYEQYF. The CDR3, as DNA: TGCAGTGCTAGAGATCTCCGACAGGGCCACTACGAGCAGTACTTC.

The chain has TRBV3-1 and TRBJ2-1, with D perhaps TRBD1 (5 bases). The germline gives CDR1 LGHDT, CDR2 YNNKEL (reference sequence). This CDR3 comprises 14 residues. V gave up 2 bases and J gave up 5 bases, with 10 bases separating them. The DNA of the CDR3 is TGTGCCAGCAGCCAACCCGGACACCACAATGAGCAGTTCTTC. Its protein is CASSQPGHHNEQFF.

CDR3 amino acids: CSAADHSEKLFF. In DNA, the CDR3 is TGCAGTGCTGCAGACCATTCTGAAAAACTGTTTTTT. This chain joins TRBV20-1 and TRBJ1-4; no clear D gene. The V gene's germline CDR1 is DFQATT and CDR2 SNEGSKA (reference sequence). The CDR3 totals 12 residues. V gave up 5 bases and J gave up 7 bases, with 11 bases separating them.

V gene TRBV6-2 or TRBV6-3 combines with J gene TRBJ1-5; D call uncertain. The V end lost 6 bases, the J end lost 2 bases, and 14 bases lay between the germline ends. The CDR3 is made up of 15 amino acids. Germline V gene data show CDR1 as MNHEY and CDR2 as SVGEGT. CDR3 protein: CASSLTDGRNQPQHF. In DNA form, the CDR3 reads TGTGCCAGCAGCCTGACGGACGGCCGCAATCAGCCCCAGCATTTT.

This clonotype showed up just a few times. The J gene is TRBJ2-5, the V gene TRBV7-9; the D gene could be TRBD1 or TRBD2 (5 bases each). Germline CDR1 is SEHNR and CDR2 is FQNEAQ (reference sequence). The length of the CDR3 is 16 residues. V lost 5 bases, J lost 1 base, and 17 bases lay in between. CDR3 DNA: TGTGCCAGCAGCCCGAGGGACGAGCACTTCCAAGAGACCCAGTACTTC. This codes for CASSPRDEHFQETQYF.

The rearrangement links TRBV9 to TRBJ2-7; the D gene is possibly TRBD1 (5 bases). The DNA matches TRBJ2-4 better at its end, which makes the J call doubtful. The CDR3 spans 13 residues. Per the germline V gene, CDR1 is SGDLS and CDR2 is YYNGEE. Here the CDR3 DNA reads TGTGCCAGCAGCGCACGACAGAGCAACATTCAGTACTTC. It is translated as CASSARQSNIQYF.

This clonotype has more than one count but fewer than ten. This chain uses TRBV24-1 with TRBJ2-3; D is perhaps TRBD1 (5 bases). The germline V and J ends were trimmed by 3 bases and 0 bases, with 12 bases remaining between them. The CDR3 has 16 residues. Germline V gene lookup returns CDR1 KGHDR and CDR2 SFDVKD. The CDR3 DNA reads as TGTGCCACCAGTGATAGAGAGACAGCTAGCACAGATACGCAGTATTTT. Translating it yields CATSDRETASTDTQYF.

CDR3 nucleotide sequence: TGTGCCACCAGCAGAGATGGAGGGGGGGGGGCCAACGTCCTGACTTTC. Its protein is CATSRDGGGGANVLTF. The chain combines TRBV15 with TRBJ2-6; D possibly matches TRBD1 or TRBD2 (6 bases each). The CDR3 sequence is 16 residues long. Trimming shortened V by 0 bases and J by 4 bases, and 10 bases separated the two germline ends. Germline V CDR1 and CDR2: LNHNV, YYDKDF (reference sequence). Variable domain in full (rest from reference TRBV15 and TRBJ2-6): DAMVIQNPRYQVTQFGKPVTLSCSQTLNHNVMYWYQQKSSQAPKLLFHYYDKDFNNEADTPDNFQSRRPNTSFCFLDIRSPGLGDTAMYLCATSRDGGGGANVLTFGAGSRLTVL.

This clonotype appeared a few times. The chain has TRBV4-2 and TRBJ2-5; D is unclear. Trimming took off 0 bases at V and 1 base at J, with 9 bases between the two ends. This CDR3 has 15 residues. The germline gives CDR1 LGHNA, CDR2 YNFKEQ. CDR3 loop: CASSQERLVQETQYF. CDR3 nucleotide sequence: TGTGCCAGCAGCCAAGAGAGGCTAGTCCAAGAGACCCAGTACTTC.

This clonotype was recorded at least ten times. The gene calls are TRBV28 and TRBJ2-7, with D unclear. Trimming cost V 4 bases and J 2 bases, with 6 bases left between them. Germline V gene lookup returns CDR1 MDHEN and CDR2 SYDVKM. The CDR3 loop spans 12 amino acids. CDR3 residues: CASSSATYEQYF. In DNA form, the CDR3 reads TGTGCCAGCAGTTCGGCAACCTACGAGCAGTACTTC.

Ten or more counts support this clonotype. The V and J genes are TRBV7-2 and TRBJ2-1, with 8 positions matching TRBD1. The germline V gene has CDR1 SGHTA and CDR2 FQGNSA. The CDR3 length is 17 residues. Trimming at V came to 1 base and at J to 7 bases, leaving 12 bases not matched to a gene. As DNA, the CDR3 is TGTGCCAGCAGCTTAGTCCCTGGACAGGGTTTAACAAATGAGCAGTTCTTC. This gives the protein CASSLVPGQGLTNEQFF.

This clonotype was seen more than once but under ten times. The chain recombines TRBV4-1 with TRBJ2-1; TRBD1 agrees at 9 bases. CDR3 length equals 18 residues. J lost 1 base, V lost 2 bases, and 9 bases had no gene match. Germline values: CDR1 MGHRA, CDR2 YSYEKL. The CDR3 DNA follows: TGCGCCAGCAGCCAAAACCTTCCCGGGACAGGGTCCTACAATGAGCAGTTCTTC. Translated, it gives CASSQNLPGTGSYNEQFF.

The table lists this clonotype with many counts. The V call is TRBV29-1, the J call TRBJ2-3; a weak D match, TRBD1 (6 bases). The CDR3 is 14 residues long. Trimming took 2 bases from V and 3 from J, leaving 12 bases between them. Per germline, CDR1 SQVTM and CDR2 ANQGSEA. The CDR3 bases are TGCAGCGTTGAATCAGGGGTCGGTACAGATACGCAGTATTTT. Its protein is CSVESGVGTDTQYF.

The chain couples TRBV20-1 to TRBJ1-5; tentatively, D is TRBD1 (6 bases). The germline V and J ends were trimmed by 6 bases and 0 bases, with 15 bases remaining between them. The CDR3 contains 15 residues. The germline V gene has CDR1 DFQATT and CDR2 SNEGSKA (reference sequence). The CDR3 DNA is TGCAGTGCCGCACTCGGACAGTATAGCAATCAGCCCCAGCATTTT. Protein product: CSAALGQYSNQPQHF.

The CDR3 coding sequence is TGTGCCATCAGTGAGGGGTCTGATGGAGGCACAGATACGCAGTATTTT. This sequence encodes CAISEGSDGGTDTQYF. The gene calls are TRBV10-3 and TRBJ2-3; D remains unclear. This CDR3 is 16 amino acids long. Per germline, CDR1 ENHRY and CDR2 SYGVKD. V was shortened by 2 bases and J by 1 base, with 13 bases between the two germline ends.

The chain joins TRBV9 to TRBJ2-6; 8 nucleotides agree with TRBD1. This CDR3 spans 18 amino acids. After removal of 1 base from V and 2 bases from J, the junction contained 8 bases not matched to a gene. Germline CDR1 and CDR2: SGDLS and YYNGEE. The DNA for the CDR3 is TGTGCCAGCAGCGTAATTCCGGGACAGGCCGCTGGGGCCAACGTCCTGACTTTC. Amino acids: CASSVIPGQAAGANVLTF.

This clonotype was seen a few times. The CDR3 here is CATHLGAVNNYGYTF. For the CDR3, the DNA is TGTGCCACTCATCTCGGGGCGGTCAATAACTATGGCTACACCTTC. J is TRBJ1-2 and V is TRBV6-6; D may be TRBD1 (5 bases). V gave up 10 bases and J gave up 1 base, with 19 bases separating them. The germline V gene has CDR1 MNHNY and CDR2 SVGAGI (reference sequence). The CDR3 has 15 amino acids.

The J gene is TRBJ2-5, the V gene TRBV2; no definite D call. Germline values: CDR1 SNHLY, CDR2 FYNNEI. The CDR3 contains 14 residues. Trimming removed 5 bases at V and 4 bases at J, with 14 bases between. CDR3 loop: CASSQESGPETQYF. CDR3 nucleotide sequence: TGTGCCAGCAGTCAAGAGTCAGGTCCAGAGACCCAGTACTTC. Together with reference TRBV2 and TRBJ2-5, the CDR3 gives the full variable domain: EPEVTQTPSHQVTQMGQEVILRCVPISNHLYFYWYRQILGQKVEFLVSFYNNEISEKSEIFDDQFSVERPDGSNFTLKIRSTKLEDSAMYFCASSQESGPETQYFGPGTRLLVL.

CDR3 bases: TGTGCCAGCAGCCCGGGGACAGGGAGGGAACAGCCCCAGCATTTT. Protein: CASSPGTGREQPQHF. The rearrangement uses TRBV7-2 and TRBJ1-5; 9 positions agree with TRBD1. V dropped 5 bases and J dropped 7; count of bases not matched to a gene: 9. The germline V gene encodes CDR1 SGHTA and CDR2 FQGNSA. The CDR3 loop spans 15 amino acids.

The V and J genes are TRBV4-1 and TRBJ2-5; perhaps TRBD1 as D (5 bases). The ends were cut back, 4 bases at V and 0 bases at J, with 9 bases in the middle. Germline CDR1 reads MGHRA; CDR2 reads YSYEKL. This CDR3 comprises 14 residues. CDR3 in DNA: TGCGCCAGCAGCCTCAGACAGCACCAAGAGACCCAGTACTTC. Translating it yields CASSLRQHQETQYF.